Listed below are T cell receptor beta chains from one sample, sequenced in a study of blood T cell repertoires in COVID-19. TCRdb keeps only in-frame clones here, not all; method: immunoSEQ multiplex PCR. The data hold some 380,000 clones, with around 90% observed a single time. Sequencing was carried out using PBMCs or T cells enriched from blood (not recorded which). Receptor source: a woman aged 40 to 49 with acute COVID-19. Each CDR3 is given with its conserved first and last residue. Each record gives: V gene, J gene, D gene, CDR3 protein, CDR3 DNA. The D gene is left open where the match is weak.

V gene: TRBV7-2
J gene: TRBJ2-5
D gene: .
CDR3 protein: CASSLAGATQETQYF
CDR3 DNA: TGTGCCAGCAGCTTAGCGGGGGCGACCCAAGAGACCCAGTACTTC

V gene: TRBV6-4
J gene: TRBJ2-4
D gene: .
CDR3 protein: CASSDSSLRRAKNIQYF
CDR3 DNA: TGTGCCAGCAGTGACTCTTCGTTGCGGAGAGCCAAAAACATTCAGTACTTC

V gene: TRBV19
J gene: TRBJ1-5
D gene: .
CDR3 protein: CASSILGRSNQPQHF
CDR3 DNA: TGTGCCAGTAGTATTCTGGGCAGGAGCAATCAGCCCCAGCATTTT

V gene: TRBV6-5
J gene: TRBJ1-6
D gene: TRBD1
CDR3 protein: CASSPRDRESSPLHF
CDR3 DNA: TGTGCCAGCAGCCCCCGGGACAGGGAAAGTTCACCCCTCCACTTT

V gene: TRBV10-3
J gene: TRBJ2-7
D gene: TRBD1
CDR3 protein: CAIRGTGQGAHEQYF
CDR3 DNA: TGTGCCATCAGAGGGACGGGTCAGGGGGCTCACGAGCAGTACTTC

V gene: TRBV5-1
J gene: TRBJ2-7
D gene: .
CDR3 protein: CASGDTTYEQYF
CDR3 DNA: TGCGCCAGCGGCGACACGACCTACGAGCAGTACTTC

V gene: TRBV19
J gene: TRBJ2-1
D gene: TRBD2
CDR3 protein: CASSTRLALTYNEQFF
CDR3 DNA: TGTGCCAGTAGTACCCGACTAGCGCTTACATACAATGAGCAGTTCTTC

V gene: TRBV9
J gene: TRBJ2-5
D gene: .
CDR3 protein: CASSPSGNRQETQYF
CDR3 DNA: TGTGCCAGCAGCCCTTCCGGGAACCGACAAGAGACCCAGTACTTC

V gene: TRBV20-1
J gene: TRBJ1-2
D gene: .
CDR3 protein: CSAWLDYGYTF
CDR3 DNA: TGCAGTGCCTGGCTGGACTATGGCTACACCTTC

V gene: TRBV6-1
J gene: TRBJ2-3
D gene: .
CDR3 protein: CASSEIAFGTKSTDTQYF
CDR3 DNA: TGTGCCAGCAGTGAAATAGCTTTCGGGACAAAAAGCACAGATACGCAGTATTTT

V gene: TRBV4-1
J gene: TRBJ2-5
D gene: TRBD2
CDR3 protein: CASSLRTSGGWETQYF
CDR3 DNA: TGCGCCAGCAGCCTACGGACTAGCGGGGGTTGGGAGACCCAGTACTTC

V gene: TRBV6-5
J gene: TRBJ1-2
D gene: .
CDR3 protein: CASSYLTARGYTF
CDR3 DNA: TGTGCCAGCAGTTACTTAACCGCCCGGGGCTACACCTTC

V gene: TRBV5-4
J gene: TRBJ2-7
D gene: .
CDR3 protein: CASSKDSYEQYF
CDR3 DNA: TGTGCCAGCAGCAAGGACAGCTACGAGCAGTACTTC

V gene: TRBV19
J gene: TRBJ1-5
D gene: .
CDR3 protein: CASSIDAIVGSYSNQPQHF
CDR3 DNA: TGTGCCAGTAGTATTGATGCGATCGTGGGCAGTTATAGCAATCAGCCCCAGCATTTT

V gene: TRBV7-8
J gene: TRBJ2-7
D gene: TRBD1
CDR3 protein: CASTPRTGAPYEQYF
CDR3 DNA: TGTGCCAGCACGCCTAGGACAGGGGCACCCTACGAGCAGTACTTC

V gene: TRBV6-5
J gene: TRBJ1-2
D gene: TRBD1
CDR3 protein: CASSYRDRGTYGYTF
CDR3 DNA: TGTGCCAGCAGTTATAGGGACAGGGGGACTTATGGCTACACCTTC

V gene: TRBV2
J gene: TRBJ1-1
D gene: TRBD1
CDR3 protein: CASRGQGANTEAFF
CDR3 DNA: TGTGCCAGCAGGGGACAGGGGGCGAACACTGAAGCTTTCTTT

V gene: TRBV6-5
J gene: TRBJ2-3
D gene: .
CDR3 protein: CASSYSEGGADTQYF
CDR3 DNA: TGTGCCAGCAGTTACTCGGAGGGGGGGGCAGATACGCAGTATTTT

V gene: TRBV29-1
J gene: TRBJ1-4
D gene: .
CDR3 protein: CSVGGTNEKLFF
CDR3 DNA: TGCAGCGTCGGGGGGACTAATGAAAAACTGTTTTTT

V gene: TRBV9
J gene: TRBJ1-1
D gene: TRBD1
CDR3 protein: CASSVRGQWDTEAFF
CDR3 DNA: TGTGCCAGCAGCGTAAGGGGACAGTGGGACACTGAAGCTTTCTTT

V gene: TRBV5-1
J gene: TRBJ1-3
D gene: .
CDR3 protein: CASSPEQDSGNTIYF
CDR3 DNA: TGCGCCAGCAGCCCGGAACAGGACTCTGGAAACACCATATATTTT

V gene: TRBV7-6
J gene: TRBJ1-6
D gene: TRBD1
CDR3 protein: CASSPGTGGNSPLHF
CDR3 DNA: TGTGCCAGCAGCCCAGGGACAGGGGGGAATTCACCCCTCCACTTT

V gene: TRBV7-6
J gene: TRBJ2-7
D gene: .
CDR3 protein: CASSLDRAPSYEQYF
CDR3 DNA: TGTGCCAGCAGCTTAGACAGGGCCCCCTCCTACGAGCAGTACTTC